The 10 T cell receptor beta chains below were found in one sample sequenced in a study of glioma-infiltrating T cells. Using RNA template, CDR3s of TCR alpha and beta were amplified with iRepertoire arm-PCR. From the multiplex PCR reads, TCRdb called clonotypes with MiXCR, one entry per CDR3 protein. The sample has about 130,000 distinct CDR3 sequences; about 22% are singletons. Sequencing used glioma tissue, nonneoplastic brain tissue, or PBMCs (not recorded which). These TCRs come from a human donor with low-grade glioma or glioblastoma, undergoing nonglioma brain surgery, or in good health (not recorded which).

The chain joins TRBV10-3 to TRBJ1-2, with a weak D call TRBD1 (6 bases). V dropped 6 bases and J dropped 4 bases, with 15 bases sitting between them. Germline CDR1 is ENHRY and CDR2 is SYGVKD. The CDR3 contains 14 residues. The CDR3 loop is CAIREAQGFYGYTF. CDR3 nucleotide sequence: TGTGCCATCAGGGAAGCACAGGGATTCTATGGCTACACCTTC.

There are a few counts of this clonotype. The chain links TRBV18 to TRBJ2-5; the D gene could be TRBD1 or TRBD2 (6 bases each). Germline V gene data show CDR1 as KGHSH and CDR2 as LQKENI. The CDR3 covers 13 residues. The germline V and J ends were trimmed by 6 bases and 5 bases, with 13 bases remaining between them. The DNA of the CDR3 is TGTGCCAGCTCCCCCGGGGGCCGGGAGACCCAGTACTTC. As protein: CASSPGGRETQYF.

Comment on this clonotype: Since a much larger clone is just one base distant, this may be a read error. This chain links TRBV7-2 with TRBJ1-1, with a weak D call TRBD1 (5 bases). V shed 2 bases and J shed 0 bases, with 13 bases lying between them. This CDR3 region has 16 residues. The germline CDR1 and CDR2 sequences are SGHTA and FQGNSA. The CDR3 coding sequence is TGTGCCAGCAGCTTACAGGGCCGGAGGATGAACACTGAAGCTTTCTTT. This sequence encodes CASSLQGRRMNTEAFF.

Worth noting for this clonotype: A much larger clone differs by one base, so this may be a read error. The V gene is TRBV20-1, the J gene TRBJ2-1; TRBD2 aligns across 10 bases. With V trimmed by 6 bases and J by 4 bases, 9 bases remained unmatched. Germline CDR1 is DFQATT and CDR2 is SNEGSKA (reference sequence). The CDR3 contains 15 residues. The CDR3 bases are TGCAGTGCCGACACCGGGACTAGCGTATACAATGAGCAGTTCTTC. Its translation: CSADTGTSVYNEQFF.

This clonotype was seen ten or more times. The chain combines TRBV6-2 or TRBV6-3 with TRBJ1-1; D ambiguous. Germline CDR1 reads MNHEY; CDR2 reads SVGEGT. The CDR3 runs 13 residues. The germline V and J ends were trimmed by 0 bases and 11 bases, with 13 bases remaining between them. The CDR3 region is CASSYSSEGRAFF. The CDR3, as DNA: TGTGCCAGCAGTTACTCGTCAGAAGGTCGGGCTTTCTTT.

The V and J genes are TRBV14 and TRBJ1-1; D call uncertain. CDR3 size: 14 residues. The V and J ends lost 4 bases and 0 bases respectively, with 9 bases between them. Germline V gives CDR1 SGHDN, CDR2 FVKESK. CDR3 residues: CASSRPGMNTEAFF. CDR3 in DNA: TGTGCCAGCAGCCGGCCGGGAATGAACACTGAAGCTTTCTTT.

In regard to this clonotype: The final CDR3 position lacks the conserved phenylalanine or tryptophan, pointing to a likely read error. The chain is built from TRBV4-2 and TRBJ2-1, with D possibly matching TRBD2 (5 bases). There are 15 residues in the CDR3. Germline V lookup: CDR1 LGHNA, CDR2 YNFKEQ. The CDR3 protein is CASTPSGSPYNEQFL. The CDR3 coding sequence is TGTGCCAGCACTCCCTCGGGGTCCCCATACAACGAGCAGTTCCTC.

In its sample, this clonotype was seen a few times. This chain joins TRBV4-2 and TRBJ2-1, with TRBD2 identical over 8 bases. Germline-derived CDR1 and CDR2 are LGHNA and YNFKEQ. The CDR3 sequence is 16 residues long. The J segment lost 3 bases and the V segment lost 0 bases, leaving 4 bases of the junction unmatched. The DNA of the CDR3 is TGTGCCAGCAGCCAAGAACCCAGCGGGGGCTACAATGAGCAGTTCTTC. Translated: CASSQEPSGGYNEQFF.

This CDR3 is CASRAAYNEQFF. CDR3 sequence (DNA): TGTGCCAGCAGGGCGGCCTACAATGAGCAGTTCTTC. The V gene is TRBV3-1, the J gene TRBJ2-1, with unresolved D. V was shortened by 6 bases and J by 2 bases, with 5 bases between the two germline ends. CDR3 length: 12 amino acids. CDR1 and CDR2 from the germline V gene are LGHDT and YNNKEL (reference sequence).

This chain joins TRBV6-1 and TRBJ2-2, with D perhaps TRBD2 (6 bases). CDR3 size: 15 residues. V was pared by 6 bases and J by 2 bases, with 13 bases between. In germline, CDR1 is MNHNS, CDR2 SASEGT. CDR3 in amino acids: CASRTGTYNTGELFF. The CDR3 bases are TGTGCCAGCAGAACCGGGACTTACAACACCGGGGAGCTGTTTTTT.